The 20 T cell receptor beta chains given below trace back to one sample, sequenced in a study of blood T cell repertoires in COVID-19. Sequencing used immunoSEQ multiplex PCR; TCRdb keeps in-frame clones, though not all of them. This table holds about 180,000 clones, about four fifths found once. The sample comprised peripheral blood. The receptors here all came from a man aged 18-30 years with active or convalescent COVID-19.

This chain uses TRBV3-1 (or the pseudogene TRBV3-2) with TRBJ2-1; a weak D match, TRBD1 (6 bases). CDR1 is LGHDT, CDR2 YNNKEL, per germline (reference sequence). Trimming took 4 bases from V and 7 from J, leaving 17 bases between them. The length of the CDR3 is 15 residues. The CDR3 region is CASSPQTGLINEQFF. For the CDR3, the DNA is TGTGCCAGCAGCCCCCAGACAGGACTCATAAATGAGCAGTTCTTC.

This CDR3 reads CASRLADPTGGRSNQPQHF. CDR3 bases: TGTGCAAGTCGCTTAGCGGACCCCACAGGGGGGCGTAGCAATCAGCCCCAGCATTTT. The chain has TRBV12-2 and TRBJ1-5; the table names TRBD1, a call not compared with the DNA. TRBV12-2 is a known pseudogene. This CDR3 is 19 amino acids long.

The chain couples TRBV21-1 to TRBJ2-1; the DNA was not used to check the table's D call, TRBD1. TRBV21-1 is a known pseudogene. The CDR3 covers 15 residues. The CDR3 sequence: CASSNRARLGNEQFF. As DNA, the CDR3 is TGTGCCAGCAGCAACAGAGCCAGGCTCGGCAATGAGCAGTTCTTC.

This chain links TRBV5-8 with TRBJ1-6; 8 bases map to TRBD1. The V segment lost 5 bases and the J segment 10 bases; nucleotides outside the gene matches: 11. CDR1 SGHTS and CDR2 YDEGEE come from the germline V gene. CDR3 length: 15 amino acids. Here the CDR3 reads CASSSRTGIASPLHF. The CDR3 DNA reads TGTGCCAGCAGTTCCCGGACAGGGATCGCGTCACCCCTCCACTTT.

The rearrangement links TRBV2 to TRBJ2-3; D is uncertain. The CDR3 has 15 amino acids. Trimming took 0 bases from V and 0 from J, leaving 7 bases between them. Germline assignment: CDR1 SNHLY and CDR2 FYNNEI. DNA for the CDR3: TGTGCCAGCAGTGAAGCGCGGCTGAGCACAGATACGCAGTATTTT. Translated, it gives CASSEARLSTDTQYF.

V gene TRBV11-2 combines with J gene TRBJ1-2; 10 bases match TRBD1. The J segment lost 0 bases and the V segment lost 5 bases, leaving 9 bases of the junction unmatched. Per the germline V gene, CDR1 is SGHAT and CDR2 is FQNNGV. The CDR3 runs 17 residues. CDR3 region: CASSMTGTGDPNYGYTF. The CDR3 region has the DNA TGTGCCAGCAGCATGACCGGGACAGGGGATCCTAACTATGGCTACACCTTC. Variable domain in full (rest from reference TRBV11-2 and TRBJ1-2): EAGVAQSPRYKIIEKRQSVAFWCNPISGHATLYWYQQILGQGPKLLIQFQNNGVVDDSQLPKDRFSAERLKGVDSTLKIQPAKLEDSAVYLCASSMTGTGDPNYGYTFGSGTRLTVV.

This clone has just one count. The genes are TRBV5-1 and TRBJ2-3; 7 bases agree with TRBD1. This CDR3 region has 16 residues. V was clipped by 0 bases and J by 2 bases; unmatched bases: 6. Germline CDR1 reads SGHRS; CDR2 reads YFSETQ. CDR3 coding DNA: TGCGCCAGCAGCTTGGCCCCGGGACAGTTCACAGATACGCAGTATTTT. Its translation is CASSLAPGQFTDTQYF.

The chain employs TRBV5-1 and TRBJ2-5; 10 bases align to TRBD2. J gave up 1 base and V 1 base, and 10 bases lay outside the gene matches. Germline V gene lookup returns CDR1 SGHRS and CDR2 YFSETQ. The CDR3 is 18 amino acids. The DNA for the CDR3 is TGCGCCAGCAGCTTGAACCTAGCGGGAGTATGGGGCCAAGAGACCCAGTACTTC. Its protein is CASSLNLAGVWGQETQYF.

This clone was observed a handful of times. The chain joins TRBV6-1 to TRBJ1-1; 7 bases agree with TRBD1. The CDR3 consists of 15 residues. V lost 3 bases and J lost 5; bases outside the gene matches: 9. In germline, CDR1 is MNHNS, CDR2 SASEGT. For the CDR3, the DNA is TGTGCCAGCAGTGATGGGGGGACAGAGAGGACTGAAGCTTTCTTT. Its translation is CASSDGGTERTEAFF.

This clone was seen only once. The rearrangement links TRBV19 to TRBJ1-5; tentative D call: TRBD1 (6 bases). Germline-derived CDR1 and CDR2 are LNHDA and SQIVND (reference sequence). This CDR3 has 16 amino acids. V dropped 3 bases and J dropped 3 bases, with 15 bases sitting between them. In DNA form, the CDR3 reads TGTGCCAGTAGTATGTGGGGGACAAAACCCAATCAGCCCCAGCATTTT. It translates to CASSMWGTKPNQPQHF.

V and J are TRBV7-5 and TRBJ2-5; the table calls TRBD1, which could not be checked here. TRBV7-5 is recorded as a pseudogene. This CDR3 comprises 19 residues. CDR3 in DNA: TGTGCCAGAAGCTTTAGGCGACCAAAACGGGTAAGTGGGGGCGAGACCCAGTACTTC. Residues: CARSFRRPKRVSGGETQYF.

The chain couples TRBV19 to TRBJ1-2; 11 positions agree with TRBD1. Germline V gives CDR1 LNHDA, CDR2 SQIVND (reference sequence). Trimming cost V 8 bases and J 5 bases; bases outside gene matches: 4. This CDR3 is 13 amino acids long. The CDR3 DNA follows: TGTGCCAGTGGACAGGGGGCTCAATATGGCTACACCTTC. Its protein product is CASGQGAQYGYTF.

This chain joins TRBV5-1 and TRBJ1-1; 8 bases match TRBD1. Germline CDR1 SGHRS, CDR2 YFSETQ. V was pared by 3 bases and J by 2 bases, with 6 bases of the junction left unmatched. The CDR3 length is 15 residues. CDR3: CASSSRTGHNTEAFF. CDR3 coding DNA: TGCGCCAGCAGCTCTCGGACAGGGCATAACACTGAAGCTTTCTTT.

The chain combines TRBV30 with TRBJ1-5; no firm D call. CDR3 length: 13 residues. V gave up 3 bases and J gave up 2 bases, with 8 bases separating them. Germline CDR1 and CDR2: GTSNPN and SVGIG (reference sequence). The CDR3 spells CAWREAGNQPQHF. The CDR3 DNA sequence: TGTGCCTGGAGGGAGGCCGGCAATCAGCCCCAGCATTTT.

The CDR3 DNA reads TGTGCCAGCAGGCTCATAGAATCACCCCTCCACTTT. Translated: CASRLIESPLHF. This sequence joins TRBV2 and TRBJ1-6; D is undetermined. The V gene lost 6 bases and the J gene lost 10 bases, with 10 bases spanning the gap. The CDR3 sequence is 12 residues long. CDR1 SNHLY and CDR2 FYNNEI come from the germline V gene.

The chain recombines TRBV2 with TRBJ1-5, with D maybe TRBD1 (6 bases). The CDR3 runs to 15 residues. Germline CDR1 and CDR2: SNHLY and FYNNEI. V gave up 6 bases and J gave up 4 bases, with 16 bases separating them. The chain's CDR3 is CASRTNRDNNQPQHF. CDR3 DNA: TGTGCCAGCAGAACTAACCGGGACAATAATCAGCCCCAGCATTTT.

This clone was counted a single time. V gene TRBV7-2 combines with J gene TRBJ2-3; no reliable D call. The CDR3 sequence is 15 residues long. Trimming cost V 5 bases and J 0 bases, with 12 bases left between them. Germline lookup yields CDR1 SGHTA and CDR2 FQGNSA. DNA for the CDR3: TGTGCCAGCAGCCCCTTTAGTGAGAGCACAGATACGCAGTATTTT. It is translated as CASSPFSESTDTQYF. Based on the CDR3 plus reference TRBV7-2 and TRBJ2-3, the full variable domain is GAGVSQSPSNKVTEKGKDVELRCDPISGHTALYWYRQSLGQGLEFLIYFQGNSAPDKSGLPSDRFSAERTGGSVSTLTIQRTQQEDSAVYLCASSPFSESTDTQYFGPGTRLTVL.

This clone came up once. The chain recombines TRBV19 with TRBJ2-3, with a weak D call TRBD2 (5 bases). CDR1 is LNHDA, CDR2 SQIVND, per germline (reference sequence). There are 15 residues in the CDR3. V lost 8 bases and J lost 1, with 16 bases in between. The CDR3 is CASGDITGGTDTQYF. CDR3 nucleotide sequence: TGTGCCAGTGGGGATATAACCGGGGGCACAGATACGCAGTATTTT.

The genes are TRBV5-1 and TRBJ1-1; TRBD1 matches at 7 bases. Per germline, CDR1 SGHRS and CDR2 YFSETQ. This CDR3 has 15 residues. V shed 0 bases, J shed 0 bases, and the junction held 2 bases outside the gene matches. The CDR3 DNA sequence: TGCGCCAGCAGCTTGGTGACAGGGCTGAACACTGAAGCTTTCTTT. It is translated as CASSLVTGLNTEAFF. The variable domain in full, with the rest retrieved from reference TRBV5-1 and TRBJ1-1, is KAGVTQTPRYLIKTRGQQVTLSCSPISGHRSVSWYQQTPGQGLQFLFEYFSETQRNKGNFPGRFSGRQFSNSRSEMNVSTLELGDSALYLCASSLVTGLNTEAFFGQGTRLTVV.

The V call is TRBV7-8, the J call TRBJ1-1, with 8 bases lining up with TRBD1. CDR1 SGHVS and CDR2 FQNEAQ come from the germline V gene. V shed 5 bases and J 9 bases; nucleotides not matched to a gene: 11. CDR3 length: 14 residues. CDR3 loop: CASSTGTGWGQAFF. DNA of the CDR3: TGTGCCAGCAGCACTGGGACAGGTTGGGGACAAGCTTTCTTT. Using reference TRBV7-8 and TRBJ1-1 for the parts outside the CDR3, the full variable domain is GAGVSQSPRYKVAKRGQDVALRCDPISGHVSLFWYQQALGQGPEFLTYFQNEAQLDKSGLPSDRFFAERPEGSVSTLKIQRTQQEDSAVYLCASSTGTGWGQAFFGQGTRLTVV.